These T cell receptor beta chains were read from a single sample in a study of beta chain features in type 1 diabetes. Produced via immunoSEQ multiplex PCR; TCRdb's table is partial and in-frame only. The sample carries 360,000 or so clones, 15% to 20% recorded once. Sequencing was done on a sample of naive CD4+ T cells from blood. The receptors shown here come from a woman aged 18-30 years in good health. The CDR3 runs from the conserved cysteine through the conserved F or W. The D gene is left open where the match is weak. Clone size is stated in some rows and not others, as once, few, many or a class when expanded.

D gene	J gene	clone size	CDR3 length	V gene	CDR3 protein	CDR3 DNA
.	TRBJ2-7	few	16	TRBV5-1	CASSPEGGGVSYEQYF	TGCGCCAGCAGCCCCGAAGGTGGCGGGGTGTCCTACGAGCAGTACTTC
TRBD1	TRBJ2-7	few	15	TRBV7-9	CASSLKGTGNYEQYF	TGTGCCAGCAGCTTAAAAGGGACAGGGAACTACGAGCAGTACTTC
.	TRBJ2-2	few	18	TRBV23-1	CASSQSGLAGLVTGELFF	TGCGCCAGCAGTCAATCCGGCCTGGCAGGGTTGGTTACCGGGGAGCTGTTTTTT
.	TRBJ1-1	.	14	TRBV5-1	CASSLEGGGTEAFF	TGCGCCAGCAGCTTGGAAGGGGGAGGGACTGAAGCTTTCTTT
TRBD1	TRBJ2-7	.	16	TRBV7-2	CASSWMVGQGTYEQYF	TGTGCCAGCAGCTGGATGGTGGGACAGGGAACCTACGAGCAGTACTTC
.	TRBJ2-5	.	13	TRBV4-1	CASSVLNRETQYF	TGCGCCAGCAGCGTGTTGAACAGAGAGACCCAGTACTTC
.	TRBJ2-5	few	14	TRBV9	CASSVVGQGGTQYF	TGTGCCAGCAGCGTAGTTGGCCAGGGTGGGACCCAGTACTTC
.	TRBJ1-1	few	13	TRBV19	CASSPGRDTEAFF	TGTGCCAGTAGTCCAGGGAGGGACACTGAAGCTTTCTTT
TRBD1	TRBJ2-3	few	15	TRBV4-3	CASSQTGTVKDTQYF	TGCGCCAGCAGCCAAACAGGGACAGTGAAAGATACGCAGTATTTT
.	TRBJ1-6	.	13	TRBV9	CASSVESDSPLHF	TGTGCCAGCAGCGTAGAGAGCGATTCACCCCTCCACTTT
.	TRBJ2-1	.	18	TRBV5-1	CASSLAGLATSSYNEQFF	TGCGCCAGCAGCTTGGCCGGGTTAGCCACAAGCTCCTACAATGAGCAGTTCTTC
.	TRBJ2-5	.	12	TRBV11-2	CASKRIRGTQYF	TGTGCCAGCAAGAGAATTCGAGGGACCCAGTACTTC
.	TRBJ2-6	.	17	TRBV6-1	CASSEGTGKSGANVLTF	TGTGCCAGCAGTGAAGGCACAGGAAAATCTGGGGCCAACGTCCTGACTTTC
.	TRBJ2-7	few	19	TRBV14	CASSQDRVQRSEGSYEQYF	TGTGCCAGCAGCCAAGATCGAGTTCAAAGGTCCGAGGGATCCTACGAGCAGTACTTC
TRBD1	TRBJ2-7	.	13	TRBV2	CASRWGRDSEQYF	TGTGCCAGCAGGTGGGGTCGGGACAGCGAGCAGTACTTC
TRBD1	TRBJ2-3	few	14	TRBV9	CASSRGPVADTQYF	TGTGCCAGCAGCAGGGGGCCGGTGGCAGATACGCAGTATTTT
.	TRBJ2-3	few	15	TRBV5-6	CASSPRGVRTDTQYF	TGTGCCAGCAGCCCCCGCGGGGTCAGGACAGATACGCAGTATTTT
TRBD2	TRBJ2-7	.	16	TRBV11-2	CASSRLSGSFGYEQYF	TGTGCCAGCAGCCGACTTAGCGGGAGTTTCGGGTACGAGCAGTACTTC
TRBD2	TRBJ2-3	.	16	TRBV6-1	CASSETLAGGTDTQYF	TGTGCCAGCAGTGAAACCCTAGCGGGGGGCACAGATACGCAGTATTTT
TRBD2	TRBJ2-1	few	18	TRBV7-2	CASSSGRLAGGHSNEQFF	TGTGCCAGCAGCTCAGGAAGACTAGCGGGAGGCCACAGCAATGAGCAGTTCTTC
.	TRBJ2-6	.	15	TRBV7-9	CASSPTSAGANVLTF	TGTGCCAGCAGCCCAACATCCGCTGGGGCCAACGTCCTGACTTTC
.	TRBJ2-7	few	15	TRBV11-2	CASSLIGGIPHEQYF	TGTGCCAGCAGCTTAATTGGGGGCATACCCCACGAGCAGTACTTC